This T cell receptor (beta chain) was identified during a study of cytomegalovirus exposure and HLA in healthy donors (dated by TCRdb to the late 2010s). Turning to the overall study: In an earlier analysis of 450 to 750 of the donors, under 300 Gb of sequence data and 90 million to 130 million unique TCR beta sequences from approximately 180 million T cells were reported. An early release covering 500 to 750 HLA-typed donors comprised approximately 290 gigabases of sequencing data and around 80 million unique TCR sequences. Of the roughly 400 genotyped donors, roughly 85% fell in the genetic ancestry cluster associated with self-reported Caucasian donors. The study aimed to test whether cataloging public T cell receptors could reveal signatures of past pathogen exposure. The T cell repertoires of several hundred subjects were profiled by immunosequencing and related to cytomegalovirus serostatus. A separate validation cohort of roughly 110 different subjects was used in addition to the approximately 700-subject first cohort. To predict cytomegalovirus infection status, the study combined high-throughput TCR immunosequencing, statistical association of individual TCRs with disease status, and machine learning. A later analysis re-analyzed previously published TCR beta repertoires from 650 to 800 donors and added high-resolution HLA genotyping to study TCR occurrence patterns. Rather than drawing on any new phenotypic data, the later analysis identified candidate immune exposures from TCR beta sequences and the way those sequences occurred across donors. An earlier analysis of nearly 600 of the donors applied high-throughput TCR beta sequencing to assess whether each TCR beta V gene segment acted as functional or pseudogenic. Donor age, sex, ethnicity and CMV serostatus were compiled together with the repertoire data. In a later genetic analysis, genome-wide SNP genotypes for 398 of the 666 donors were used, and that subset was treated as a discovery cohort. All discovery cohort repertoires had been generated on a single sequencing platform. HLA typing covered class I and class II loci at four-digit resolution. Typing coverage varied by locus: roughly 629-640 donors for A, B, C, DRB1 and DQB1; approximately 500 for DQA1; about 570 for DPA1; around 490 for DPB1. About five DR-DQ haplotypes were treated as single units for association and clustering because of strong linkage in the cohort. Among about 360 genotyped donors of the cohort, an average of about 240,000 unique TCR beta nucleotide sequences were sequenced per donor, roughly a sixth of them non-productive. Points the paper makes about the study in general: The sequencing pipeline was judged likely to have produced a cluster of highly shared sequence variants as a technical artifact. According to the authors, the approach could potentially be generalized to other disease states and immunological phenotypes. A few of the identified cytomegalovirus-associated TCR beta chains were confirmed in vitro to be specific for cytomegalovirus antigens. The study listed around 160 TCR beta chains as associated with cytomegalovirus. Immune exposure information for the cohort was limited to CMV serostatus. A later analysis associated some 17,000 TCR beta sequences with specific HLA alleles at a false discovery rate of 0.05. Roughly uniform sequencing depth across donors was assumed in presence/absence analyses, although this assumption may not hold. A further reported finding was that TCR beta sequences accurately predicted the HLA-A and HLA-B alleles for most subjects in the first cohort. In this cohort, only TCR beta chains were sequenced, and detectable features were limited by the absence of alpha or paired-chain data. A later analysis found that most CMV-associated TCR beta chains appeared HLA-restricted, with HLA associations seemingly driven largely by CMV exposure. Roughly 15 rarely observed V segments, including chromosome 9 orphons, were excluded from the earlier analysis of approximately 500 of the donors because counts were too low. In a later genetic analysis, fewer N-insertions in productive TCRs were reported among donors in an Asian-associated ancestry cluster than the 666-donor mean. Most TCR sequences were observed very rarely across donors, whereas some public TCRs were present in many individuals. According to a later analysis, parvovirus B19, influenza, CMV and Epstein-Barr virus appeared linked to several top co-occurrence clusters. Because HLA typing was unavailable for some donors at each locus, only the typed subset was used in association tests. Broadly in line with IMGT annotations, most TCR beta V segments showed up in productive rearrangements about 87% or about 30% of the time in an earlier analysis of several hundred of the donors. In both the original and validation cohorts, the classifier was reported to diagnose cytomegalovirus status with high specificity and sensitivity. In a later analysis, TCR association rates were found to vary across HLA loci, with the most associated TCRs seen for DRB1 alleles and the fewest for HLA-C alleles. Compared with equally common non-associated chains, HLA-associated TCR beta chains in a later analysis were more clonally expanded and had lower generation probabilities. In a later genetic analysis, a missense DCLRE1C variant was associated with V-gene and J-gene trimming of TCR beta chains, and the association was replicated in an independent cohort. Linkage disequilibrium might explain the correlated functional status among segregating V segments, but an unknown experimental factor could not be excluded. Because the 87-base-pair reads could not distinguish some IMGT-functional V segments, including TRBV6-2 and TRBV6-3, those segments were excluded. Assigning TCR associations to individual alleles was difficult when HLA alleles, especially DR and DQ, strongly co-occurred.

The germline V gene provides CDR1 SGHTS and CDR2 YDEGEE. The CDR3, cysteine through phenylalanine, is 15 amino acids long. The entry retains the CDR3 DNA only, 45 bases that are in frame from base 1. At the junction V is shortened by 4 bases and J by 3 bases; bases outside the gene matches: 7. The cohort comprised some 730 healthy bone marrow donors. At the time of sampling, every cohort member was nominally healthy, though immune exposures that went unrecorded were likely present. The donor was CMV seropositive and belonged to the group of more than 250 seropositive cohort members. Each donor provided a peripheral blood sample, and peripheral blood mononuclear cells were used for TCR beta sequencing. The Qiagen DNeasy Blood Extraction Kit was used to extract genomic DNA from the blood cell samples. Library preparation used the immunoSEQ multiplex PCR assay. For the multiplex PCR, a mixture combining 60 forward primers for TCR Vbeta segments and 13 reverse primers for TCR Jbeta segments was used. A multiplex PCR assay on genomic DNA amplified the CDR3 region of rearranged TCR beta genes. The Illumina HiSeq System was used to sequence the amplified TCR beta libraries as 87-base-pair reads. For the original study's pipeline: A later analysis counted tens of millions of unique TCR beta chains across the 550 to 700 repertoires, and roughly 9.9 million of these chains were shared by at least two donors. Raw reads were error-corrected and collapsed into unique sequences with a nearest-neighbor algorithm that merged closely related sequences to remove PCR and sequencing errors. To assign V, D and J gene segments, CDR3 sequences were aligned to IMGT reference sequences. For a sequence to be retained, a match of at least six nucleotides to both a V gene segment and a J gene segment was required. Rearrangements were classified as productive when the CDR3 lacked stop codons and remained in frame with V and J, and all other rearrangements were classified as non-productive. CDR3 was defined according to IMGT convention as the region running from the second conserved V-encoded cysteine to the conserved J-encoded phenylalanine. In an earlier analysis of roughly 610 of the donors, sequences lacking an unambiguous match to a single V gene segment were excluded. In an earlier analysis of about 590 of the donors, a V segment was called functional when productive rearrangements were above 56.7%, and segregating when the standard deviation between donors exceeded 5%. A statistical classification framework was built to diagnose cytomegalovirus status from the catalog of TCR beta chain sequences. V and J gene assignment, in a later analysis, came from comparing TCR nucleotide sequences with IMGT/GENE-DB human TR gene sequences. In a later analysis, CDR3 sequences and most-parsimonious VDJ recombination scenarios were assigned using the TCRdist pipeline. In a later analysis, every TCR beta chain was defined by the combination of its CDR3 amino acid sequence and its V-gene family, and reads without a unique V-gene family were dropped. To address suspected cross-contamination and a sequencing artifact, a later analysis removed over 500 highly shared, low-generation-probability nucleotide sequences. In a later analysis, a clonal expansion index was calculated for each public chain from normalized within-repertoire ranks of inferred template counts. In a later analysis, generation probabilities were computed with a VDJ recombination model fitted to out-of-frame rearrangements, and the resulting probabilities were checked against IGoR. A later analysis scored TCR-TCR, TCR-HLA and TCR-CMV co-occurrence with hypergeometric tests, applying a repertoire-size bias correction to TCR pairs. A later analysis estimated false discovery rates by permuting HLA or CMV assignments 20 times. In a later analysis, co-occurring TCRs were grouped using DBSCAN, with TCRdist sequence similarity added in when clustering inside HLA-allele-positive subsets. For co-occurrence clustering, repertoires with fewer than 30,000 or more than 120,000 public chains were excluded, along with 5 or 6 repertoires with anomalous nucleotide sharing. Sourced from immuneACCESS, this table was stored by TCRdb with only in-frame sequences that have V and J called. A share of the clones is absent; for the studies checked, an unresolved V gene accounts for under half, and the remainder has no known explanation. The V and J calls and clone size were taken over from that table, and D and trimming were inferred from the DNA. Within this sample are 150,000 to 200,000 clones, with 70% to 90% of them counted one time only. The leading ten clones occupy about 10% of the sample.

On this clone: The specificity of this receptor is unknown. Per-nucleotide qualities are absent, and no much larger clonotype sits a single base away.

The rearrangement combines TRBV5-8 with TRBJ1-2; 9 middle bases align to TRBD1. The TCR originated in a man younger than 35 in good health and CMV-seropositive. Material: PBMCs. The CDR3 region: CASSGTGGFYYGYTF. The DNA sequence is TGTGCCAGCAGCGGCACAGGGGGCTTTTACTATGGCTACACCTTC. Joined to the reference TRBV5-8 and TRBJ1-2 proteins, this CDR3 gives the full variable domain: EAGVTQSPTHLIKTRGQQATLRCSPISGHTSVYWYQQALGLGLQFLLWYDEGEERNRGNFPPRFSGRQFPNYSSELNVNALELEDSALYLCASSGTGGFYYGYTFGSGTRLTVV.